This paragraph reports one T cell receptor (beta chain). With a J-beta primer mix and a sample-barcoded 5' primer, a second PCR ran roughly 6 to 12 cycles. TCRdb re-called the 5' RACE reads with MiXCR, one entry per CDR3 protein. The profile covers roughly 1.5 million distinct CDR3 sequences, with about 42% appearing a single time and 4% taken by the ten largest. This sample stems from a study of blood T cells in healthy people across ages. The CDR3 covers 17 residues. Looked up from germline, CDR1 is MGHDK and CDR2 is SYGVNS. PBMCs were isolated at a quantity of at least 6.5 million per sample. This clonotype was sampled from a young woman in good health. The chain has TRBV25-1 and TRBJ2-4; a weak D match, TRBD1 (5 bases). The DNA end favors TRBJ2-7, so the J call may be wrong. Sequenced sample: blood. DNA of the CDR3: TGTGCCAGCAGTGTAGCCCGGGCAGGGTGTCTAGAGGACGAGCAGTACTTC. Protein product: CASSVARAGCLEDEQYF.